The 2 T cell receptor beta chains in this list originate from one sample, sequenced in a study of blood T cell repertoires in COVID-19. Sequencing was performed with immunoSEQ multiplex PCR; in TCRdb, only in-frame clones are kept and a portion is missing. The sample records approximately 85,000 clones, 85% to 95% being singletons. The sequencing input was peripheral blood. These receptors were collected from a woman aged 60-75 years with active COVID-19.

The chain employs TRBV25-1 and TRBJ1-1; 8 bases fit TRBD1. Trimming at V came to 4 bases and at J to 7 bases, leaving 8 bases not matched to a gene. CDR1 is MGHDK, CDR2 SYGVNS, per germline. The CDR3 is 14 residues long. The CDR3 loop is CASSVTGERGEAFF. In nucleotides, the CDR3 is TGTGCCAGCAGTGTGACAGGGGAAAGGGGTGAAGCTTTCTTT.

Comments on this clone: The germline gene is not matched at one end of the junction; a read error may be the cause. J is TRBJ1-1 and V is TRBV28; 7 nucleotides agree with TRBD1. Germline values: CDR1 MDHEN, CDR2 SYDVKM. CDR3 length: 13 amino acids. This chain's CDR3 is CASREGANPEAFF. CDR3 DNA: TGTGCCAGCAGGGAGGGGGCGAACCCTGAAGCTTTCTTT.